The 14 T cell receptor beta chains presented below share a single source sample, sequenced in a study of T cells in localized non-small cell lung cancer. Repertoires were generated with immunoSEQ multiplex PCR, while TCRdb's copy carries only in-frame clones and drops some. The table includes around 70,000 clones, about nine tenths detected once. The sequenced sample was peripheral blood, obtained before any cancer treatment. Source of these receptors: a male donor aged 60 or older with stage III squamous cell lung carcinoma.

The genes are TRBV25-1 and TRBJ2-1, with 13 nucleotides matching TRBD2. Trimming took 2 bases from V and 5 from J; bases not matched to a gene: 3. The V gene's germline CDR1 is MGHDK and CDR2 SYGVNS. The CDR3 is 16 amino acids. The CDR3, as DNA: TGTGCCAGCAGTGAAGCCACTAGCGGGGGGGACAATGAGCAGTTCTTC. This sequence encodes CASSEATSGGDNEQFF.

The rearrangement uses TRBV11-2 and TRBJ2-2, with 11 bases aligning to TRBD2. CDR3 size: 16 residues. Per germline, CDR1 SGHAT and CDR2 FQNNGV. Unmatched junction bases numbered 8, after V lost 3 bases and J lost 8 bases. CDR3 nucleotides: TGTGCCAGCAGCTTTACTAGCGGGGGCCTCCTAGGGGAGCTGTTTTTT. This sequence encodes CASSFTSGGLLGELFF.

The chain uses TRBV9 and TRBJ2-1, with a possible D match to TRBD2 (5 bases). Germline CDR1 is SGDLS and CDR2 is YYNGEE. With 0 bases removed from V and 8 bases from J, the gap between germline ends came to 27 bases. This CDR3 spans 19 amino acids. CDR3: CASSVGGSGTGSPGDEQFF. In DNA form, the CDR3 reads TGTGCCAGCAGCGTAGGCGGGTCGGGTACGGGCAGCCCTGGGGATGAGCAGTTCTTC.

CDR3 loop: CASSDRITGELFF. CDR3 sequence (DNA): TGTGCCAGCAGCGATCGGATAACCGGGGAGCTGTTTTTT. The V call is TRBV7-9, the J call TRBJ2-2; D is ambiguous. The length of the CDR3 is 13 residues. CDR1 and CDR2 (germline): SEHNR, FQNEAQ (reference sequence). V lost 5 bases and J lost 5, with 9 bases in between.

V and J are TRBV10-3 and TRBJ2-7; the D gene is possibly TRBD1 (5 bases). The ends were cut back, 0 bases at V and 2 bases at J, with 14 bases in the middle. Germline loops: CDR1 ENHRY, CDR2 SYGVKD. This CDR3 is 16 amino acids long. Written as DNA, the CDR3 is TGTGCCATCAGTGAGTCAAGGGGTAGGGCGACCTACGAGCAGTACGTC. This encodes CAISESRGRATYEQYV.

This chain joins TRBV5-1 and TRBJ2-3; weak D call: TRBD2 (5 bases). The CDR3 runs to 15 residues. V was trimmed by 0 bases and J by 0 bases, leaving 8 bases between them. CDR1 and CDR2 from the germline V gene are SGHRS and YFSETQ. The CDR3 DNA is TGCGCCAGCAGCTTGGTGCGGACTAGCACAGATACGCAGTATTTT. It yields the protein CASSLVRTSTDTQYF.

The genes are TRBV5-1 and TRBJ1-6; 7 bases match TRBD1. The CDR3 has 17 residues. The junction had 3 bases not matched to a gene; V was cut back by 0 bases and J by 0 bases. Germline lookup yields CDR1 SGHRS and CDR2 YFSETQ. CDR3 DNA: TGCGCCAGCAGCTTGGGCCAGGGGGGCTCCTATAATTCACCCCTCCACTTT. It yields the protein CASSLGQGGSYNSPLHF. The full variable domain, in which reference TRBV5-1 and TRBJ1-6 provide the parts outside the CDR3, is KAGVTQTPRYLIKTRGQQVTLSCSPISGHRSVSWYQQTPGQGLQFLFEYFSETQRNKGNFPGRFSGRQFSNSRSEMNVSTLELGDSALYLCASSLGQGGSYNSPLHFGNGTRLTVT.

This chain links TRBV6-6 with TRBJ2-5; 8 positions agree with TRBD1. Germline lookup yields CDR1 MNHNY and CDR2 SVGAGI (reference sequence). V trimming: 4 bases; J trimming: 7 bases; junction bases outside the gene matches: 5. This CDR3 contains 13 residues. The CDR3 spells CASSSGQGGTQYF. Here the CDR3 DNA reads TGTGCCAGCAGTTCAGGACAGGGTGGGACCCAGTACTTC.

The DNA for the CDR3 is TGCGCCAGCAGCCAAGAAGGAGCGGGGGCGGGGGAGCAGTTCTTC. Its translation: CASSQEGAGAGEQFF. This chain connects TRBV4-1 to TRBJ2-1; 8 positions match TRBD2. The CDR3 runs to 15 residues. Germline V lookup: CDR1 MGHRA, CDR2 YSYEKL. The V segment lost 0 bases and the J segment 10 bases; nucleotides outside the gene matches: 8.

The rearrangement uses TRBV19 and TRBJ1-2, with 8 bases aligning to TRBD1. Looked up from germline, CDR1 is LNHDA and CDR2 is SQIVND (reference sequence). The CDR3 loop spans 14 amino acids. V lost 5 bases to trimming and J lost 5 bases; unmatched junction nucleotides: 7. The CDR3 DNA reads TGTGCCAGTAGTTCCCGGACAGGGAATTATGGCTACACCTTC. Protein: CASSSRTGNYGYTF.

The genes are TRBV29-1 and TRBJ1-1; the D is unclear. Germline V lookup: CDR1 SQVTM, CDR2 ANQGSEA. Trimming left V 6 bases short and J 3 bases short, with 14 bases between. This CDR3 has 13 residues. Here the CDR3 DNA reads TGCAGCGTCCAAAGCAAGGGATACACTGAAGCTTTCTTT. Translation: CSVQSKGYTEAFF.

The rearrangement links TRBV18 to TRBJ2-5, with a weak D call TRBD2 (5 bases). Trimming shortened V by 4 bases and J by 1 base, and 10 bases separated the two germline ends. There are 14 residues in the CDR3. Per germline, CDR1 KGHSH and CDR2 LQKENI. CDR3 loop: CASSLQRSQETQYF. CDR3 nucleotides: TGTGCCAGCTCACTCCAGCGGTCCCAAGAGACCCAGTACTTC. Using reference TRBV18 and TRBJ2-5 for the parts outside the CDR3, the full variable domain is NAGVMQNPRHLVRRRGQEARLRCSPMKGHSHVYWYRQLPEEGLKFMVYLQKENIIDESGMPKERFSAEFPKEGPSILRIQQVVRGDSAAYFCASSLQRSQETQYFGPGTRLLVL.

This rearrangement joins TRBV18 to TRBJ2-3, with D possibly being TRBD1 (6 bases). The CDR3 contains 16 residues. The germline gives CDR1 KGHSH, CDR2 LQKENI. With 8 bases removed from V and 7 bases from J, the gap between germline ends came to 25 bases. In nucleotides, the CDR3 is TGTGCCAGCCGATCGGGGACACCTTCCCTCGTGTATACGCAGTATTTT. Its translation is CASRSGTPSLVYTQYF. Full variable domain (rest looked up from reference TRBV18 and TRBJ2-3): NAGVMQNPRHLVRRRGQEARLRCSPMKGHSHVYWYRQLPEEGLKFMVYLQKENIIDESGMPKERFSAEFPKEGPSILRIQQVVRGDSAAYFCASRSGTPSLVYTQYFGPGTRLTVL.

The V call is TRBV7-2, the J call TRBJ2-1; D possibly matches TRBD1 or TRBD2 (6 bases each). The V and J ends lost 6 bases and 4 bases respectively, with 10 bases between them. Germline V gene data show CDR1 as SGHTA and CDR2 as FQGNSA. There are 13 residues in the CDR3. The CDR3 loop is CASRGGSYNEQFF. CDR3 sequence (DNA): TGTGCCAGCAGGGGGGGCAGTTACAATGAGCAGTTCTTC.